This TCR beta chain appears in the sequencing data of a study of blood T cell repertoires in COVID-19. Looking at the study overall: COVID-19 samples collected from the United States, Italy and Spain covered acute and convalescent phases.

This clone has a handful of counts. Germline V gene lookup returns CDR1 MDHEN and CDR2 SYDVKM. The V end lost 3 bases, the J end lost 2 bases, and 5 bases lay between the germline ends. The CDR3 covers 13 residues. The data were produced by immunoSEQ multiplex PCR, yet TCRdb's version contains in-frame clones alone and is incomplete. Among around 330,000 clones listed, around 90% were seen once. Living in about 25 US areas, the participants were between about 18 and 90 years of age. Grouping used clinical history reported by participants in a survey and questionnaire. Material: PBMCs or T cells enriched from blood (not recorded which). The TCR originated in a man in his sixties who had recovered from COVID-19. The chain uses TRBV28 and TRBJ1-3; D remains ambiguous. The CDR3 nucleotides are TGTGCCAGCAGTTTGAGGGCTGGAAACACCATATATTTT. This encodes CASSLRAGNTIYF.